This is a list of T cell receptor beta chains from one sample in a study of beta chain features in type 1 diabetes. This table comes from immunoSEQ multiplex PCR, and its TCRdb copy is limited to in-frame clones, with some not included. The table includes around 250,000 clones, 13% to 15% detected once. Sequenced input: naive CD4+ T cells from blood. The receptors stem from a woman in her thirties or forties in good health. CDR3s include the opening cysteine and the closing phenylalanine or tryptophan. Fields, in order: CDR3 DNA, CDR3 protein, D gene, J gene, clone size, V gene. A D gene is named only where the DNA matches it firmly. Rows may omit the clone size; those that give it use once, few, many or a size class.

CDR3 DNA: TGTGCCAGCAGCTTAGGAGTTAATCAGCCCCAGCATTTT
CDR3 protein: CASSLGVNQPQHF
D gene: -
J gene: TRBJ1-5
clone size: few
V gene: TRBV7-2

CDR3 DNA: TGTGCCAGCAGCTTGGCTAGTGAAAAACTGTTTTTT
CDR3 protein: CASSLASEKLFF
D gene: -
J gene: TRBJ1-4
clone size: -
V gene: TRBV5-4

CDR3 DNA: TGTGCCAGCCGAAATGGACAGGGTCTGGGTGGCTACACCTTC
CDR3 protein: CASRNGQGLGGYTF
D gene: TRBD1
J gene: TRBJ1-2
clone size: few
V gene: TRBV19

CDR3 DNA: TGTGCCAGTAGCTATAGTGGGACAGGGGTTTACGAGCAGTACTTC
CDR3 protein: CASSYSGTGVYEQYF
D gene: TRBD1
J gene: TRBJ2-7
clone size: few
V gene: TRBV19

CDR3 DNA: TGTGCCAGCAGCCAATATAGCGGGGAAGAGACCCAGTACTTC
CDR3 protein: CASSQYSGEETQYF
D gene: TRBD2
J gene: TRBJ2-5
clone size: -
V gene: TRBV4-2

CDR3 DNA: TGTGCCAGCAGCTTGGAGCTACGACAGGGATACACTGAAGCTTTCTTT
CDR3 protein: CASSLELRQGYTEAFF
D gene: TRBD1
J gene: TRBJ1-1
clone size: few
V gene: TRBV7-9

CDR3 DNA: TGTGCCAGCAGCCGGCCGACTAGCTTCGGGGAGACCCAGTACTTC
CDR3 protein: CASSRPTSFGETQYF
D gene: TRBD2
J gene: TRBJ2-5
clone size: -
V gene: TRBV11-2

CDR3 DNA: TGCGCCAGCAGCCGCGGGAACGCCGAGCAGTACTTC
CDR3 protein: CASSRGNAEQYF
D gene: -
J gene: TRBJ2-7
clone size: -
V gene: TRBV4-1

CDR3 DNA: TGCGCCAGCAGCTCCCCTCAGGGCGGGGGGGCTCTGTGGACAGATACGCAGTATTTT
CDR3 protein: CASSSPQGGGALWTDTQYF
D gene: TRBD2
J gene: TRBJ2-3
clone size: few
V gene: TRBV5-1

CDR3 DNA: TGTGCCAGCAGGTTGAACAGGGGGGATGGCTACACCTTC
CDR3 protein: CASRLNRGDGYTF
D gene: TRBD1
J gene: TRBJ1-2
clone size: few
V gene: TRBV7-2

CDR3 DNA: TGCGCCAGCAGCCAAGAGCCGACTGGTTACAATGAGCAGTTCTTC
CDR3 protein: CASSQEPTGYNEQFF
D gene: -
J gene: TRBJ2-1
clone size: few
V gene: TRBV4-3

CDR3 DNA: TGTGCCAGCAGCGTGGACTGGGAAAAAGATACGCAGTATTTT
CDR3 protein: CASSVDWEKDTQYF
D gene: -
J gene: TRBJ2-3
clone size: -
V gene: TRBV9

CDR3 DNA: TGTGCCAGCGAGCGGACTAACTATGGCTACACCTTC
CDR3 protein: CASERTNYGYTF
D gene: -
J gene: TRBJ1-2
clone size: few
V gene: TRBV7-9

CDR3 DNA: TGTGCCAGCAGCTTAATACAGGGGGCCTTTGTTCAGCCCCAGCATTTT
CDR3 protein: CASSLIQGAFVQPQHF
D gene: TRBD1
J gene: TRBJ1-5
clone size: -
V gene: TRBV7-9

CDR3 DNA: TGTGCCATCAGCCAGGGACAGGGGGATTTCAATCAGCCCCAGCATTTT
CDR3 protein: CAISQGQGDFNQPQHF
D gene: TRBD1
J gene: TRBJ1-5
clone size: few
V gene: TRBV10-3

CDR3 DNA: TGCAGCGCCGGGATACAAGAGACCCAGTACTTC
CDR3 protein: CSAGIQETQYF
D gene: -
J gene: TRBJ2-5
clone size: -
V gene: TRBV29-1

CDR3 DNA: TGTGCCAGCAGCCAGCCGGGGGGCCCCCCTCCCGACTATGGCTACACCTTC
CDR3 protein: CASSQPGGPPPDYGYTF
D gene: -
J gene: TRBJ1-2
clone size: few
V gene: TRBV7-9

CDR3 DNA: TGTGCCAGCAGTCCTTGGACAGGGGGCGGCTACACCTTC
CDR3 protein: CASSPWTGGGYTF
D gene: TRBD1
J gene: TRBJ1-2
clone size: few
V gene: TRBV6-5

CDR3 DNA: TGTGCCAGCAGTTTTAATGAAGCTTTCTTT
CDR3 protein: CASSFNEAFF
D gene: -
J gene: TRBJ1-1
clone size: -
V gene: TRBV28

CDR3 DNA: TGTGCTAGCAGCTTAGTCTTACCGGGACAGGGTACGGTTGGGCAGTACTTC
CDR3 protein: CASSLVLPGQGTVGQYF
D gene: TRBD1
J gene: TRBJ2-7
clone size: -
V gene: TRBV7-7

CDR3 DNA: TGTGCCAGCAGCGTAGGGCGGGGGGGCGGAGGTGAGCAGTTCTTC
CDR3 protein: CASSVGRGGGGEQFF
D gene: TRBD2
J gene: TRBJ2-1
clone size: few
V gene: TRBV9

CDR3 DNA: TGTGCCAGCAGCCCCGGGGCTAGCGGAAACAATGAGCAGTTCTTC
CDR3 protein: CASSPGASGNNEQFF
D gene: TRBD2
J gene: TRBJ2-1
clone size: few
V gene: TRBV9

CDR3 DNA: TGTGCCAGCAGCCAAGGTCGGCGGGCAGGGGGCTTAGATACGCAGTATTTT
CDR3 protein: CASSQGRRAGGLDTQYF
D gene: TRBD1
J gene: TRBJ2-3
clone size: -
V gene: TRBV14

CDR3 DNA: TGTGCCAGCAGCCCTGGGACTAGCGGGGGGAGGGAGCAGTTCTTC
CDR3 protein: CASSPGTSGGREQFF
D gene: TRBD2
J gene: TRBJ2-1
clone size: -
V gene: TRBV9

CDR3 DNA: TGTGCCAGCAGATACCTCGGCGGGGGGTTAGGCGATACGCAGTATTTT
CDR3 protein: CASRYLGGGLGDTQYF
D gene: TRBD2
J gene: TRBJ2-3
clone size: -
V gene: TRBV6-6

CDR3 DNA: TGTGCCAGCAGCTTGGTCGATCAGCCCCAGCATTTT
CDR3 protein: CASSLVDQPQHF
D gene: -
J gene: TRBJ1-5
clone size: few
V gene: TRBV5-6

CDR3 DNA: TGTGCCAGCAGCTTGATTGACACCACCTACGAGCAGTACTTC
CDR3 protein: CASSLIDTTYEQYF
D gene: -
J gene: TRBJ2-7
clone size: few
V gene: TRBV5-7

CDR3 DNA: TGTGCCAGCAGCTTAGGCTACGGACAGAACACTGAAGCTTTCTTT
CDR3 protein: CASSLGYGQNTEAFF
D gene: -
J gene: TRBJ1-1
clone size: few
V gene: TRBV13

CDR3 DNA: TGCGCCAGCAGCCGAACGGAGACCTACGAGCAGTACTTC
CDR3 protein: CASSRTETYEQYF
D gene: -
J gene: TRBJ2-7
clone size: few
V gene: TRBV4-1

CDR3 DNA: TGCGCCAGCAGCCCTGAGGGTAGCGGGGGGGTCTACAATGAGCAGTTCTTC
CDR3 protein: CASSPEGSGGVYNEQFF
D gene: TRBD2
J gene: TRBJ2-1
clone size: few
V gene: TRBV4-1

CDR3 DNA: TGTGCCAGCTCACCGGGCAGCAATCAGCCCCAGCATTTT
CDR3 protein: CASSPGSNQPQHF
D gene: -
J gene: TRBJ1-5
clone size: few
V gene: TRBV18

CDR3 DNA: TGTGCCAGCAGTTTAGCGGCAGGGGGCCGGGGTTCACCCCTCCACTTT
CDR3 protein: CASSLAAGGRGSPLHF
D gene: TRBD1
J gene: TRBJ1-6
clone size: -
V gene: TRBV28

CDR3 DNA: TGTGCCAGTAAGCCGGACGGAGGCCAAGAGACCCAGTACTTC
CDR3 protein: CASKPDGGQETQYF
D gene: -
J gene: TRBJ2-5
clone size: -
V gene: TRBV19

CDR3 DNA: TGCGCCAGCAGCTACCCGACAGGGGGGAGCACTGAAGCTTTCTTT
CDR3 protein: CASSYPTGGSTEAFF
D gene: TRBD1
J gene: TRBJ1-1
clone size: few
V gene: TRBV5-1

CDR3 DNA: TGTGCCAGCAGCTTGCGGGACGGAGAATTCAATGAGCAGTTCTTC
CDR3 protein: CASSLRDGEFNEQFF
D gene: -
J gene: TRBJ2-1
clone size: few
V gene: TRBV7-9

CDR3 DNA: TGTGCCAGCAGCTCACTCGCGGGGGTATGGTCGAACACTGAAGCTTTCTTT
CDR3 protein: CASSSLAGVWSNTEAFF
D gene: -
J gene: TRBJ1-1
clone size: -
V gene: TRBV7-9

CDR3 DNA: TGTGCCAGCAGCTTAGAACAGGGGTGGAATTCACCCCTCCACTTT
CDR3 protein: CASSLEQGWNSPLHF
D gene: TRBD1
J gene: TRBJ1-6
clone size: few
V gene: TRBV7-2

CDR3 DNA: TGTGCCAGCAGCTGGGGGGGGCCAGGGGTCGGAGAGCAGTACTTC
CDR3 protein: CASSWGGPGVGEQYF
D gene: -
J gene: TRBJ2-7
clone size: few
V gene: TRBV5-4

CDR3 DNA: TGCGCCAGCAGCTTTGGACAGAGCTCCTACGAGCAGTACTTC
CDR3 protein: CASSFGQSSYEQYF
D gene: -
J gene: TRBJ2-7
clone size: -
V gene: TRBV5-1

CDR3 DNA: TGTGCCAGCAACGAGTTTAGCAATCAGCCCCAGCATTTT
CDR3 protein: CASNEFSNQPQHF
D gene: -
J gene: TRBJ1-5
clone size: few
V gene: TRBV6-6

CDR3 DNA: TGTGCCAGCAGCTTAAGGCAGGGGGCGGCCTACAATGAGCAGTTCTTC
CDR3 protein: CASSLRQGAAYNEQFF
D gene: TRBD1
J gene: TRBJ2-1
clone size: few
V gene: TRBV7-6

CDR3 DNA: TGTGCCAGCAGCTCGATACGCGGCGCGGGGGACTTCTTC
CDR3 protein: CASSSIRGAGDFF
D gene: TRBD2
J gene: TRBJ2-1
clone size: -
V gene: TRBV11-2

CDR3 DNA: TGTGCCAGCAGCACACGGGACAGTAATAACAATGAGCAGTTCTTC
CDR3 protein: CASSTRDSNNNEQFF
D gene: TRBD1
J gene: TRBJ2-1
clone size: few
V gene: TRBV11-2

CDR3 DNA: TGCGCCAGCAGCTTTGGGACAGGCTACGAGCAGTACTTC
CDR3 protein: CASSFGTGYEQYF
D gene: TRBD1
J gene: TRBJ2-7
clone size: few
V gene: TRBV5-1

CDR3 DNA: TGTGCCAGCACCTTGACAGGGGGCTATGGCTACACCTTC
CDR3 protein: CASTLTGGYGYTF
D gene: TRBD1
J gene: TRBJ1-2
clone size: few
V gene: TRBV28

CDR3 DNA: TGTGCCAGCAGCTTACGGGGAAACATGAACACTGAAGCTTTCTTT
CDR3 protein: CASSLRGNMNTEAFF
D gene: -
J gene: TRBJ1-1
clone size: -
V gene: TRBV7-9

CDR3 DNA: TGTGCCAGCAGCTGGGACAGGGGCTATGGCTACACCTTC
CDR3 protein: CASSWDRGYGYTF
D gene: TRBD1
J gene: TRBJ1-2
clone size: few
V gene: TRBV5-6

CDR3 DNA: TGTGCCAGCAGTGAGGCCGGGGGAACAGGAGCTAACTATGGCTACACCTTC
CDR3 protein: CASSEAGGTGANYGYTF
D gene: -
J gene: TRBJ1-2
clone size: -
V gene: TRBV6-1

CDR3 DNA: TGTGCCAGCAGCCCGCAAGGAGGGACCTACGAGCAGTACTTC
CDR3 protein: CASSPQGGTYEQYF
D gene: -
J gene: TRBJ2-7
clone size: -
V gene: TRBV11-2

CDR3 DNA: TGTGCCAGCAGCGTTACTTTCCCCCCAGGCACGCAGTATTTT
CDR3 protein: CASSVTFPPGTQYF
D gene: -
J gene: TRBJ2-3
clone size: -
V gene: TRBV9

CDR3 DNA: TGTGCCAGCAGCTTACTTCCTAGCGGGGGGGCCATAGATACGCAGTATTTT
CDR3 protein: CASSLLPSGGAIDTQYF
D gene: TRBD2
J gene: TRBJ2-3
clone size: few
V gene: TRBV7-8

CDR3 DNA: TGCGCCAGCAGCGGCACGACTAGCGGGGGGCCCAAAGCTAGCACAGATACGCAGTATTTT
CDR3 protein: CASSGTTSGGPKASTDTQYF
D gene: TRBD2
J gene: TRBJ2-3
clone size: few
V gene: TRBV5-1

CDR3 DNA: TGTGCCAGCAGGGCTCGGAGGACTGAAGCTTTCTTT
CDR3 protein: CASRARRTEAFF
D gene: -
J gene: TRBJ1-1
clone size: -
V gene: TRBV6-5